Here is one T cell receptor (beta chain) with its context. The sample comes from a study of blood T cell repertoires in COVID-19. Overall study context: Sites across the United States, Italy and Spain contributed samples from acute and convalescent COVID-19. From T cells, B-cell-depleted T cells, or PBMCs came the material, which was cDNA or gDNA.

Per the original methods: Estimation of nucleated cell counts was performed using reference gene primer amplification. Assay used: immunoSEQ multiplex PCR; TCRdb lists only in-frame clones, some missing. V, J and clone size are those of that table, while D and trimming were read from the DNA. The data hold over 200,000 clones, with around 90% observed a single time. The CDR3 consists of 14 residues. The V gene's germline CDR1 is LGHNA and CDR2 YSLEER. V was clipped by 0 bases and J by 6 bases; unmatched bases: 5. Sequenced material: peripheral blood. The TCR originated in a woman younger than 30 who had recovered from COVID-19. The chain employs TRBV4-3 and TRBJ2-7, with 7 bases aligning to TRBD1. In nucleotides, the CDR3 is TGCGCCAGCAGCCAAGATTTCCCAGGGGGCGAGCAGTACTTC. Encoded protein: CASSQDFPGGEQYF.